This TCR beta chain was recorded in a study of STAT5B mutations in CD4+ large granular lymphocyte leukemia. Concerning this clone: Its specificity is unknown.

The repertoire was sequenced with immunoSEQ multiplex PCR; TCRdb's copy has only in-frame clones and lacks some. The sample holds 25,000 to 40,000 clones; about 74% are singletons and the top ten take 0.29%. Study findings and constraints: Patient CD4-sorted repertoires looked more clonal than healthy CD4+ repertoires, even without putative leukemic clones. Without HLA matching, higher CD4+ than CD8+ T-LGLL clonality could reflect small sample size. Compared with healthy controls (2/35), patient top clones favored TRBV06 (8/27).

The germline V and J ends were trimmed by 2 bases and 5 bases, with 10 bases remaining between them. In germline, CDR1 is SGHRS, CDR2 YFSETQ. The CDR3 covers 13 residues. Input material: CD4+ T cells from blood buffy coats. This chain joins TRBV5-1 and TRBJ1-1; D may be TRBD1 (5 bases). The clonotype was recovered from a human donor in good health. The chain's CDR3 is CASSLRGGTEAFF. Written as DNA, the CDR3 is TGCGCCAGCAGCTTACGGGGGGGAACTGAAGCTTTCTTT.